These 9 T cell receptor beta chains came from one sample sequenced in a study of blood T cells in healthy people across ages. Using a J-beta primer mix together with a sample-barcoded 5' primer, a second PCR was run for about 6 to 12 cycles. MiXCR, applied by TCRdb to the 5' RACE reads, yields one record per CDR3 protein. Among approximately 800,000 distinct CDR3 sequences listed, around a quarter were seen once. In addition, the sample was reused for a study of T cells of mothers and their children.

The sample taken for sequencing was blood. These receptors were taken from a boy younger than 18 in good health.

This clonotype was seen only a few times. This chain connects TRBV9 to TRBJ1-2, with D perhaps TRBD1 (6 bases). V lost 0 bases, J lost 4 bases, and 13 bases lay in between. The CDR3 is 15 amino acids. In germline, CDR1 is SGDLS, CDR2 YYNGEE. The CDR3 sequence: CASSVVAGGSYGYTF. CDR3 coding DNA: TGTGCCAGCAGCGTAGTAGCGGGGGGCTCCTATGGCTACACCTTC.

This clonotype was picked up a small number of times. This rearrangement joins TRBV2 to TRBJ2-5; perhaps TRBD1 as D (6 bases). V shed 8 bases and J shed 0 bases, with 13 bases lying between them. CDR3 length: 14 amino acids. In germline, CDR1 is SNHLY, CDR2 FYNNEI. CDR3 region: CASRDTRYQETQYF. DNA for the CDR3: TGTGCCAGCCGGGACACGCGGTACCAAGAGACCCAGTACTTC.

J is TRBJ2-5 and V is TRBV9; D may be TRBD1 (5 bases). V gave up 2 bases and J gave up 1 base, with 9 bases separating them. The length of the CDR3 is 14 residues. Germline V gene sequence: CDR1 SGDLS, CDR2 YYNGEE. In DNA, the CDR3 is TGTGCCAGCAGCGTCGACAGTTTCCAAGAGACCCAGTACTTC. Its translation is CASSVDSFQETQYF.

The rearrangement uses TRBV10-3 and TRBJ2-1, with D uncertain. This CDR3 has 15 residues. Germline CDR1 and CDR2: ENHRY and SYGVKD. The V end was cut by 3 bases, the J end by 3 bases, with 12 bases between. CDR3 nucleotides: TGTGCCATCAGTGATACCCGTGGTGTCTACAATGAGCAGTTCTTC. Translating gives CAISDTRGVYNEQFF.

This clonotype has a handful of counts. V gene TRBV7-3 combines with J gene TRBJ1-1; 7 nucleotides align to TRBD1. Trimming cost V 10 bases and J 4 bases; bases outside gene matches: 12. The germline V gene has CDR1 SGHTA and CDR2 FQGTGA. CDR3 size: 14 residues. CDR3 region: CATKRGAGGTEAFF. CDR3 nucleotide sequence: TGTGCCACAAAAAGGGGGGCAGGGGGCACTGAAGCTTTCTTT.

The table lists this clonotype with a few counts. The J gene is TRBJ2-7, the V gene TRBV28; weak D call: TRBD2 (6 bases). The germline gives CDR1 MDHEN, CDR2 SYDVKM. V was cut by 6 bases and J by 7 bases, with 16 bases left in between. The CDR3 spans 13 residues. In nucleotides, the CDR3 is TGTGCCAGCAGCCAAGGGGCGGGGAGGGAGCAGTACTTC. Its translation: CASSQGAGREQYF.

This clonotype appeared a few times. The chain employs TRBV28 and TRBJ2-4; D is unclear. The CDR3 covers 14 residues. V was shortened by 10 bases and J by 0 bases, with 13 bases between the two germline ends. Germline lookup yields CDR1 MDHEN and CDR2 SYDVKM. The CDR3 sequence: CATNRVIAKNIQYF. Here the CDR3 DNA reads TGTGCCACCAACCGGGTAATAGCCAAAAACATTCAGTACTTC.

The rearrangement links TRBV20-1 to TRBJ1-4; possibly TRBD1 for D (5 bases). The CDR3 covers 14 residues. With 5 bases removed from V and 7 bases from J, the gap between germline ends came to 17 bases. From germline, CDR1 is DFQATT and CDR2 SNEGSKA (reference sequence). The CDR3 sequence: CSAYDPGGVEKLFF. As DNA, the CDR3 is TGCAGTGCTTACGACCCCGGAGGGGTTGAAAAACTGTTTTTT.

In this sample, this clonotype turned up a few times. The chain employs TRBV4-3 and TRBJ1-2, with TRBD1 identical over 9 bases. From germline, CDR1 is LGHNA and CDR2 YSLEER. This CDR3 region has 16 residues. Losses at the gene ends were 3 bases for V and 2 bases for J; bases not matched to a gene: 7. CDR3 protein: CASSQAGTGQNYGYTF. The CDR3, as DNA: TGCGCCAGCAGCCAGGCAGGGACAGGGCAAAACTATGGCTACACCTTC.